The rows below give T cell receptor beta chains drawn from one sample of a study of T cell responses to AZD1222 COVID-19 vaccine. Profiling relied on immunoSEQ multiplex PCR, and the TCRdb table lists in-frame clones only, not all of them. The table records 95,000 to 150,000 clones, 80% to 95% of them present only once. Sample: peripheral blood, taken 28 days after the second AZD1222 dose. The receptors come from an adult who received the AZD1222 COVID-19 vaccine. The CDR3 runs from the conserved cysteine through the conserved F or W. A D gene is named only where the DNA matches it firmly. Where a row states a size, it is once, few, many or the class of an expanded clone; other rows omit it.

j_gene,v_gene,d_gene,abundance,len,CDR3aa,CDR3nt
TRBJ1-2,TRBV7-9,-,-,14,CASSFSRDPYGYTF,TGTGCCAGCAGCTTTTCCCGGGACCCCTATGGCTACACCTTC
TRBJ1-1,TRBV5-1,TRBD1,-,15,CASSPGQGMNTEAFF,TGCGCCAGCAGCCCAGGACAGGGAATGAACACTGAAGCTTTCTTT
TRBJ1-4,TRBV7-2,-,-,14,CASSTGWTDEKLFF,TGTGCCAGCAGTACAGGGTGGACGGATGAAAAACTGTTTTTT
TRBJ2-2,TRBV28,TRBD1,once,15,CASSFRQGSTGELFF,TGTGCCAGCAGTTTTCGACAGGGGTCCACCGGGGAGCTGTTTTTT
TRBJ2-3,TRBV27,TRBD2,-,16,CASSLGGTSGTDTQYF,TGTGCCAGCAGTTTGGGGGGGACTAGCGGGACAGATACGCAGTATTTT
TRBJ1-5,TRBV19,-,few,11,CASRGMGPQHF,TGTGCCAGTAGAGGAATGGGGCCCCAGCATTTT
TRBJ1-5,TRBV2,-,once,15,CASSAQGRSNQPQHF,TGTGCCAGCAGCGCGCAGGGGCGTAGCAATCAGCCCCAGCATTTT
TRBJ1-1,TRBV18,-,-,15,CASSPPGGADTEAFF,TGTGCCAGCTCACCACCGGGAGGGGCTGACACTGAAGCTTTCTTT
TRBJ2-2,TRBV21-1,-,-,15,CASSIRGANTGELFF,TGTGCCAGCAGCATCCGGGGTGCGAACACCGGGGAGCTGTTTTTT
TRBJ1-2,TRBV7-9,TRBD1,-,15,CASSLGGDRGYGYTF,TGTGCCAGCAGCTTAGGGGGGGACAGGGGATATGGCTACACCTTC
TRBJ2-7,TRBV28,-,-,13,CASSPTPSYEQYF,TGTGCCAGCAGTCCAACCCCCTCCTACGAGCAGTACTTC
TRBJ1-4,TRBV5-1,TRBD1,-,15,CASSRDRGTNEKLFF,TGCGCCAGCAGCCGAGACAGGGGCACTAATGAAAAACTGTTTTTT
TRBJ1-2,TRBV10-3,-,-,17,CAISELPVSGQVYGYTF,TGTGCCATCAGTGAGCTTCCCGTTTCCGGGCAGGTGTATGGCTACACCTTC
TRBJ2-1,TRBV3-1/TRBV3-2,-,-,16,CASSQTRTGLYNEQFF,TGTGCCAGCAGCCAAACCAGGACAGGACTATACAATGAGCAGTTCTTC
TRBJ2-2,TRBV7-8,TRBD2,-,17,CASSLEGLAANTGELFF,TGTGCCAGCAGCTTAGAGGGACTAGCGGCGAACACCGGGGAGCTGTTTTTT
TRBJ2-1,TRBV5-3,TRBD1,-,14,CARNQTDRNNEQFF,TGTGCCAGAAATCAGACGGACAGGAACAATGAGCAGTTCTTC
TRBJ1-2,TRBV5-4,TRBD1,-,13,CASSSQGGNGYTF,TGTGCCAGCAGCTCCCAGGGGGGAAATGGCTACACCTTC
TRBJ1-2,TRBV19,-,-,14,CASTPQGRDYGYTF,TGTGCCAGTACTCCCCAGGGACGGGACTATGGCTACACCTTC
TRBJ1-1,TRBV7-9,-,-,16,CASSLEARGPNTEAFF,TGTGCCAGCAGCTTAGAGGCCAGGGGCCCGAACACTGAAGCTTTCTTT
TRBJ1-6,TRBV7-9,-,once,16,CASSSRSLGGNSPLHF,TGTGCCAGCAGCTCCCGTTCGTTGGGGGGGAATTCACCCCTCCACTTT
TRBJ2-2,TRBV7-9,TRBD1,-,18,CASSFTGTGGGSTGELFF,TGTGCCAGCAGCTTTACCGGGACAGGGGGAGGTAGCACCGGGGAGCTGTTTTTT
TRBJ2-5,TRBV7-7,TRBD2,-,16,CASSLLGGGPGETQYF,TGTGCTAGCAGCCTCCTGGGGGGAGGGCCGGGAGAGACCCAGTACTTC
TRBJ2-7,TRBV5-4,-,-,12,CASSLIGYEQYF,TGTGCCAGCAGCTTGATCGGCTACGAGCAGTACTTC
TRBJ2-3,TRBV4-1,-,-,19,CASSQDFSRGAASTDTQYF,TGCGCCAGCAGCCAAGATTTCTCGCGGGGAGCTGCTAGCACAGATACGCAGTATTTT
TRBJ1-6,TRBV10-1,-,-,16,CASSSGPGGDNSPLHF,TGCGCCAGCAGTAGCGGCCCCGGCGGAGATAATTCACCCCTCCACTTT
TRBJ1-5,TRBV19,-,-,15,CASSNGYVGNQPQHF,TGTGCCAGTAGTAATGGGTATGTGGGCAATCAGCCCCAGCATTTT
TRBJ2-1,TRBV10-3,-,-,14,CAISEGSQGYEQFF,TGTGCCATCAGTGAGGGGAGCCAGGGCTATGAGCAGTTCTTC
TRBJ2-7,TRBV19,-,-,15,CASSKGTQNPYEQYF,TGTGCCAGTAGTAAAGGGACACAGAACCCCTACGAGCAGTACTTC
TRBJ1-1,TRBV28,-,-,14,CASKTGQRNTEAFF,TGTGCCAGCAAAACCGGACAGAGGAACACTGAAGCTTTCTTT
TRBJ2-3,TRBV7-9,-,-,14,CASSLVPGTDTQYF,TGTGCCAGCAGCTTAGTCCCCGGAACAGATACGCAGTATTTT
TRBJ2-7,TRBV3-1/TRBV3-2,TRBD2,once,15,CASSQGTSGAYEQYF,TGTGCCAGCAGCCAAGGGACTAGCGGGGCTTACGAGCAGTACTTC
TRBJ1-3,TRBV12-3/TRBV12-4,-,-,12,CATSSAGNTIYF,TGTGCCACAAGCAGCGCTGGAAACACCATATATTTT
TRBJ2-2,TRBV5-1,TRBD1,-,15,CASSLDRGGTGELFF,TGCGCCAGCAGCTTGGACAGGGGTGGCACCGGGGAGCTGTTTTTT
TRBJ1-2,TRBV4-1,-,-,12,CASSQGRRGYTF,TGCGCCAGCAGCCAAGGTCGGAGAGGCTACACCTTC
TRBJ2-7,TRBV6-5,-,-,15,CASSSRAGWTVEQYF,TGTGCCAGCAGTTCCCGGGCCGGGTGGACTGTCGAGCAGTACTTC
TRBJ2-3,TRBV7-9,-,-,11,CASSSTDTQYF,TGTGCCAGCTCAAGCACAGATACGCAGTATTTT
TRBJ2-5,TRBV2,-,-,13,CASSMTGSVAQYF,TGTGCCAGCAGTATGACAGGTTCCGTGGCCCAGTACTTC
TRBJ1-2,TRBV9,TRBD1,-,13,CASSVGTGRGYTF,TGTGCCAGCAGCGTAGGGACAGGGCGAGGCTACACCTTC
TRBJ1-2,TRBV15,-,-,14,CATSNNREWYGYTF,TGTGCCACCAGCAACAACAGGGAATGGTATGGCTACACCTTC
TRBJ1-4,TRBV19,-,-,13,CAARRGSNEKLFF,TGTGCCGCGAGAAGAGGCTCGAATGAAAAACTGTTTTTT
TRBJ1-1,TRBV19,-,-,12,CASSMGANRAFF,TGTGCCAGTAGTATGGGGGCCAATCGGGCTTTCTTT
TRBJ1-2,TRBV7-9,-,-,13,CASSSSTNYGYTF,TGTGCCAGCAGCTCGTCCACGAACTATGGCTACACCTTC
TRBJ1-5,TRBV27,-,-,14,CASTARRGGQPQHF,TGTGCCAGCACCGCCCGGCGGGGAGGCCAGCCCCAGCATTTT
TRBJ1-6,TRBV3-1/TRBV3-2,TRBD1,-,15,CASSWTGGFNSPLHF,TGTGCCAGCAGCTGGACAGGGGGCTTTAATTCACCCCTCCACTTT
TRBJ2-7,TRBV7-9,TRBD1,-,14,CASSLRDRGHEQYF,TGTGCCAGCAGCCTTCGGGACAGGGGCCACGAGCAGTACTTC
TRBJ2-1,TRBV10-3,TRBD2,-,19,CAISPGTSGGKSSYNEQFF,TGTGCCATCAGCCCAGGGACTAGCGGGGGGAAAAGCTCCTACAATGAGCAGTTCTTC
TRBJ1-5,TRBV28,-,-,15,CASSPSGYSNQPQHF,TGTGCCAGCTCGCCCTCAGGCTATAGCAATCAGCCCCAGCATTTT
TRBJ2-4,TRBV5-4,TRBD2,-,17,CASSLILAGVVQNIQYF,TGTGCCAGCAGCTTGATACTAGCGGGTGTTGTACAAAACATTCAGTACTTC
TRBJ2-7,TRBV27,TRBD1,-,16,CASRPTPTGVPYEQYF,TGTGCCAGCAGACCAACCCCGACAGGGGTTCCCTACGAGCAGTACTTC
TRBJ2-7,TRBV5-6,TRBD1,-,13,CASSRDRGYEQYF,TGTGCCAGCAGCCGGGACAGGGGCTACGAGCAGTACTTC
TRBJ2-2,TRBV5-6,-,-,13,CASSAIGRNDLFF,TGTGCCAGCAGCGCGATTGGACGGAACGACCTGTTTTTT
TRBJ2-1,TRBV9,-,-,15,CASSDRDTAYNEQFF,TGTGCCAGCAGCGACCGGGACACAGCCTACAATGAGCAGTTCTTC
TRBJ1-1,TRBV5-4,TRBD1,-,19,CASSREIGTVSTMNTEAFF,TGTGCCAGCAGCCGTGAAATAGGGACAGTTAGTACTATGAACACTGAAGCTTTCTTT
TRBJ1-2,TRBV10-3,TRBD1,-,13,CAIRDRGVRRYTF,TGTGCCATCAGGGACAGGGGGGTTCGGCGCTACACCTTC
TRBJ2-7,TRBV5-1,-,-,15,CASSLVSDRTYEQYF,TGCGCCAGCAGCTTGGTTTCCGACAGAACCTACGAGCAGTACTTC